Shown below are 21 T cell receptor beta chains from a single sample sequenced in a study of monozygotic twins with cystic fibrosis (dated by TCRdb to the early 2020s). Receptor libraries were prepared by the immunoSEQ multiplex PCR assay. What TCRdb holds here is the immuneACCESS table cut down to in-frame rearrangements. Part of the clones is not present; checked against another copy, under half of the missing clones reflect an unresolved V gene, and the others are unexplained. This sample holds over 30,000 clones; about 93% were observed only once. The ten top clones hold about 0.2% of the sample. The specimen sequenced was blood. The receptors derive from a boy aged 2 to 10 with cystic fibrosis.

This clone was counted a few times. The CDR3 loop reads CASSQAGIYGYTF. The CDR3 DNA is TGTGCCAGCAGCCAAGCGGGGATCTATGGCTACACCTTC. This chain uses TRBV4-2 with TRBJ1-2, with D uncertain. There are 13 residues in the CDR3. V was clipped by 1 base and J by 4 bases, with 7 bases between them. Looked up from germline, CDR1 is LGHNA and CDR2 is YNFKEQ.

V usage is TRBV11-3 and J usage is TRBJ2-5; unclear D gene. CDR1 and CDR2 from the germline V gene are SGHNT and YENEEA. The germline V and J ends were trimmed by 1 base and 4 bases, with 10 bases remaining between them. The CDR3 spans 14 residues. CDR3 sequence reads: CASSLGRVAETQYF. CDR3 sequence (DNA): TGTGCCAGCAGCTTAGGTCGGGTTGCAGAGACCCAGTACTTC.

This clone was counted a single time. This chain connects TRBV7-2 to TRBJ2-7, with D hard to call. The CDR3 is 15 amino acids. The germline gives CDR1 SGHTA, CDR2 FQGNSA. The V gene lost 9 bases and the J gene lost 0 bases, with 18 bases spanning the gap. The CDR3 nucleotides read TGTGCCAGTCTCCCATCCCGTGCGAGCTCCTACGAGCAGTACTTC. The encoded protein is CASLPSRASSYEQYF.

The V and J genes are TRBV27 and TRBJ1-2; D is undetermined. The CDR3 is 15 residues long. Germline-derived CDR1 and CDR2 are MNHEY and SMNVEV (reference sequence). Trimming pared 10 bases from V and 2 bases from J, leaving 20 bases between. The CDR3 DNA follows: TGTGCCACCTCAAGGGCGGAGCCCAGAAACTATGGCTACACCTTC. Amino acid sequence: CATSRAEPRNYGYTF.

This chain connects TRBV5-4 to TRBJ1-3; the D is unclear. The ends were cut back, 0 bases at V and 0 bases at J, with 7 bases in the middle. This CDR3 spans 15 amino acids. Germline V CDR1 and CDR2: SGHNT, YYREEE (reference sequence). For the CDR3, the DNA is TGTGCCAGCAGCTTGGCCGTCGGCTCTGGAAACACCATATATTTT. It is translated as CASSLAVGSGNTIYF.

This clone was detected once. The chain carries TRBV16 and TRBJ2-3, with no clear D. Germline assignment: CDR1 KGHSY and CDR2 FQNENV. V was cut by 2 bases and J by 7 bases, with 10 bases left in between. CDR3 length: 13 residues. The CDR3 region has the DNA TGTGCCAGCAGCCAAGTTGCTGTTCATACGCAGTATTTT. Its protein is CASSQVAVHTQYF.

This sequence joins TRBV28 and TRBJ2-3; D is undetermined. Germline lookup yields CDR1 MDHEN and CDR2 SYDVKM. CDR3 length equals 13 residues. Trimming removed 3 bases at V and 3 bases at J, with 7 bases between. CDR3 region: CASSFFGTDTQYF. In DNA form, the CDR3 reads TGTGCCAGCAGTTTCTTTGGGACAGATACGCAGTATTTT.

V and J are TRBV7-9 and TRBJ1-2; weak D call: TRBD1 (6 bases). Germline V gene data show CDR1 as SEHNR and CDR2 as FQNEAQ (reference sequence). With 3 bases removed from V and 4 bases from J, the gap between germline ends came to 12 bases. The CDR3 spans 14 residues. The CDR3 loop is CASSFRTAPYGYTF. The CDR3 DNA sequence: TGTGCCAGCAGCTTCAGGACAGCACCCTATGGCTACACCTTC.

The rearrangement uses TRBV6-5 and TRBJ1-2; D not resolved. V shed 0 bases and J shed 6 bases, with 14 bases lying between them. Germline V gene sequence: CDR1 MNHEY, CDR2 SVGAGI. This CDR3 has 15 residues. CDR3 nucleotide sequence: TGTGCCAGCAGTTACTCGAGTGTCGAGCTAGATGGCTACACCTTC. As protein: CASSYSSVELDGYTF.

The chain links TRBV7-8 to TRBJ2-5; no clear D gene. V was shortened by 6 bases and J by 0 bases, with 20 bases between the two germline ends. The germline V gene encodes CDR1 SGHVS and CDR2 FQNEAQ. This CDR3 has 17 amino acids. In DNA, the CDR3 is TGTGCCAGCAGTCCCACACGTTTCGCCCGGGACCAAGAGACCCAGTACTTC. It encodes CASSPTRFARDQETQYF.

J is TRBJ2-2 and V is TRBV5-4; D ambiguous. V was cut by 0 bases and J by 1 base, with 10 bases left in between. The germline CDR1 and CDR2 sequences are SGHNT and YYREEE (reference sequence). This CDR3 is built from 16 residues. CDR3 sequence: CASSLGGVLNTGELFF. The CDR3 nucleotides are TGTGCCAGCAGCTTGGGGGGTGTCCTGAACACCGGGGAGCTGTTTTTT.

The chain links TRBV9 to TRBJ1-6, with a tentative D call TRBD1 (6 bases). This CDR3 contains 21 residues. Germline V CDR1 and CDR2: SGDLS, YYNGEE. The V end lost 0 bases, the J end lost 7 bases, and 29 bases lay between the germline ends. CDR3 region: CASSVEGVPTRGHALNSPLHF. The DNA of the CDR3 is TGTGCCAGCAGCGTAGAGGGGGTCCCCACACGGGGGCATGCGTTGAATTCACCCCTCCACTTT.

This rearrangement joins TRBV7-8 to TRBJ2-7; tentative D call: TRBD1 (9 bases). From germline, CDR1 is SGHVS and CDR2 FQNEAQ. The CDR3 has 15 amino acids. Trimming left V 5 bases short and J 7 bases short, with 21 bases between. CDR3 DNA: TGTGCCAGCAGCATACTGGGACAGGGACTAGAAGAGCAGTACTTC. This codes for CASSILGQGLEEQYF.

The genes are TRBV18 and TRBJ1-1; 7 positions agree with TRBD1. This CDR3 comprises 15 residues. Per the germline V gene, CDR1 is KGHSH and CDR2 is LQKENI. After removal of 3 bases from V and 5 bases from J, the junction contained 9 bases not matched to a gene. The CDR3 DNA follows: TGTGCCAGCTCACCGGGAACAGGGGAAGGTACTGAAGCTTTCTTT. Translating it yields CASSPGTGEGTEAFF.

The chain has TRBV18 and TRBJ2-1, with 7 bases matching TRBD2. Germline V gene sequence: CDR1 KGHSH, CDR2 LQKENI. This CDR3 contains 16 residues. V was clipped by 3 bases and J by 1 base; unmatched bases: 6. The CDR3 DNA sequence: TGTGCCAGCTCACCTTACTCCGGGGGGTCCTACAATGAGCAGTTCTTC. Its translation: CASSPYSGGSYNEQFF.

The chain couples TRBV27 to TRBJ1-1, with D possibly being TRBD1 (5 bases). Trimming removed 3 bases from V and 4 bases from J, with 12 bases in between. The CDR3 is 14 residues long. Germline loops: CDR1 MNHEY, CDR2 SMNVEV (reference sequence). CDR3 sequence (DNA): TGTGCCAGCAGTTTTTCCGGGGGTGGCACTGAAGCTTTCTTT. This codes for CASSFSGGGTEAFF.

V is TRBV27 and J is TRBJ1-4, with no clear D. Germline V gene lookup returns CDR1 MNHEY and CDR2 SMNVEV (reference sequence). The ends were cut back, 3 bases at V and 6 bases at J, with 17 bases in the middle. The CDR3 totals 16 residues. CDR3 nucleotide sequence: TGTGCCAGCAGTTTTTGGGCAGGAAGAGCCCATGAAAAACTGTTTTTT. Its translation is CASSFWAGRAHEKLFF.

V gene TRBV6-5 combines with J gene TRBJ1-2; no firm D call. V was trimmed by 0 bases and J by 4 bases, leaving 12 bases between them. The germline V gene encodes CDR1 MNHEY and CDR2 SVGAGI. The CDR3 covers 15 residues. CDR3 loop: CASSYSGGQSYGYTF. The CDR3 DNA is TGTGCCAGCAGTTACTCGGGTGGTCAGAGCTATGGCTACACCTTC.

Here the CDR3 DNA reads TGTGCCAGCAGTTCAGGTCCTACCGCCCCCAGTGAGCAGTTCTTC. Residues: CASSSGPTAPSEQFF. The genes are TRBV6-9 and TRBJ2-1; D is ambiguous. The germline V gene encodes CDR1 MNHGY and CDR2 SVAAGI. V gave up 4 bases and J gave up 9 bases, with 19 bases separating them. The CDR3 runs to 15 residues.

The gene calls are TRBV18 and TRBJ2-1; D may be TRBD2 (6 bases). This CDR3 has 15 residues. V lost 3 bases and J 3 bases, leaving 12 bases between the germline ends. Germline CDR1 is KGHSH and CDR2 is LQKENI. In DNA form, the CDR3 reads TGTGCCAGCTCACCGCCCGGGGGTAACTACAATGAGCAGTTCTTC. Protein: CASSPPGGNYNEQFF. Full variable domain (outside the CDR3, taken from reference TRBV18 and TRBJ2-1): NAGVMQNPRHLVRRRGQEARLRCSPMKGHSHVYWYRQLPEEGLKFMVYLQKENIIDESGMPKERFSAEFPKEGPSILRIQQVVRGDSAAYFCASSPPGGNYNEQFFGPGTRLTVL.

Here the CDR3 reads CASSFLGAVGDTQYF. DNA of the CDR3: TGTGCCAGCAGTTTCCTAGGAGCTGTGGGAGATACGCAGTATTTT. The genes are TRBV6-6 and TRBJ2-3; no reliable D call. The length of the CDR3 is 15 residues. V lost 4 bases and J 5 bases, leaving 16 bases between the germline ends. In germline, CDR1 is MNHNY, CDR2 SVGAGI (reference sequence).